This T cell receptor beta chain derives from a study of T cells after yellow fever vaccination. Study outcomes and limitations: Primary-vaccination clones mostly resurfaced post-booster (about 95% CD4, roughly 90% CD8). The secondary response showed a weaker magnitude and a faster peak, day 5 versus 15.

A universal primer site and UMIs were added as TCR cDNA was made by 5'RACE template switching. TCRdb fed the 5' RACE reads into MiXCR, producing one record per CDR3 protein. The repertoire holds about 630,000 distinct CDR3 sequences, about 12% seen once, with 15% in the top ten. Comments on this clonotype: Its antigen is not known. Relative to the germline gene, one junction end is altered; a read error may explain this.

This specimen was PBMCs, taken on the day of the yellow fever booster vaccination. The TCR sequence derives from a man between 25 and 39 years old who received the YFV17D yellow fever vaccine.

The CDR3 loop is CASSVGRKNTGEQFF. The CDR3 DNA reads TGTGCCAGCAGCGTAGGACGGAAGAACACCGGGGAGCAGTTTTTT. The rearrangement uses TRBV9 and TRBJ2-2; tentatively, D is TRBD2 (5 bases). Germline V gene lookup returns CDR1 SGDLS and CDR2 YYNGEE. The CDR3 runs to 15 residues.